Each of the 27 T cell receptor beta chains below was sequenced from the same sample in a study of shared clonotypes between healthy human individuals. Some clones are missing from TCRdb's copy, which holds only in-frame ones; the method was immunoSEQ multiplex PCR. The repertoire consists of approximately 2,000,000 clones, with about 90% occurring once and the leading ten covering 0.3% to 0.45%. What was sequenced was naive CD4+ T cells from PBMCs. Subset in this sample: CD45RA+ positively selected. The receptors come from a man aged 18 to 30 in good health. Some clones in this sample may be carry-over from other donors' samples.

This rearrangement joins TRBV6-1 to TRBJ2-3; no clear D. Trimming cost V 9 bases and J 2 bases, with 18 bases left between them. CDR3 length: 15 amino acids. CDR1 and CDR2 from the germline V gene are MNHNS and SASEGT. In DNA, the CDR3 is TGTGCCAGTGTCGAGTTGCGCGGATCCACAGATACGCAGTATTTT. This sequence encodes CASVELRGSTDTQYF.

This chain links TRBV5-1 with TRBJ2-1; 8 bases are a match to TRBD1. Germline V gives CDR1 SGHRS, CDR2 YFSETQ. V trimming: 2 bases; J trimming: 0 bases; junction bases outside the gene matches: 4. The CDR3 sequence is 16 residues long. CDR3 protein: CASSFRTGSSYNEQFF. For the CDR3, the DNA is TGCGCCAGCAGCTTCCGGACAGGGAGCTCCTACAATGAGCAGTTCTTC.

The chain carries TRBV27 and TRBJ2-7; 8 nucleotides line up with TRBD1. CDR3 size: 13 residues. CDR1 MNHEY and CDR2 SMNVEV come from the germline V gene (reference sequence). Trimming at V came to 3 bases and at J to 10 bases, leaving 8 bases not matched to a gene. CDR3 amino acids: CASSLNRGFDQYF. The CDR3 DNA reads TGTGCCAGCAGTTTGAACAGGGGGTTTGATCAGTACTTC.

The rearrangement joins TRBV11-3 to TRBJ2-5, with 11 bases identical to TRBD2. Germline V CDR1 and CDR2: SGHNT, YENEEA. This CDR3 is built from 17 residues. With 1 base clipped from V and 3 bases from J, the junction kept 7 bases outside the gene matches. The CDR3 spells CASSLGLAGGVKETQYF. The DNA of the CDR3 is TGTGCCAGCAGCTTAGGTCTAGCGGGAGGTGTAAAAGAGACCCAGTACTTC.

The chain uses TRBV28 and TRBJ1-3; 9 bases fit TRBD1. Germline V CDR1 and CDR2: MDHEN, SYDVKM. The CDR3 has 14 amino acids. V was clipped by 9 bases and J by 3 bases; unmatched bases: 6. CDR3 amino acids: CASSMTGGGNTIYF. The CDR3 DNA is TGTGCCAGTAGCATGACAGGGGGTGGAAACACCATATATTTT.

The chain recombines TRBV9 with TRBJ1-4; TRBD1 agrees at 8 bases. V lost 4 bases, J lost 4 bases, and 9 bases stayed unmatched. Germline CDR1 is SGDLS and CDR2 is YYNGEE. CDR3 size: 16 residues. The CDR3 bases are TGTGCCAGCAGCAAGGGACAGGCTACCTTTAATGAAAAACTGTTTTTT. As protein: CASSKGQATFNEKLFF.

The chain recombines TRBV18 with TRBJ2-7; D perhaps matches TRBD2 (5 bases). V was pared by 3 bases and J by 3 bases, with 18 bases between. Per the germline V gene, CDR1 is KGHSH and CDR2 is LQKENI. The CDR3 contains 16 residues. The CDR3 here is CASSPLGAVEIYEQYF. The CDR3 DNA is TGTGCCAGCTCACCCCTAGGAGCGGTAGAGATCTACGAGCAGTACTTC.

The gene calls are TRBV18 and TRBJ2-5; D is undetermined. Germline V gene data show CDR1 as KGHSH and CDR2 as LQKENI. The CDR3 is made up of 13 amino acids. V was trimmed by 1 base and J by 7 bases, leaving 10 bases between them. The CDR3 bases are TGTGCCAGCTCACCACAGAGTGGGGTGACCCAGTACTTC. It is translated as CASSPQSGVTQYF.

The rearrangement uses TRBV25-1 and TRBJ1-2; 12 positions agree with TRBD1. From germline, CDR1 is MGHDK and CDR2 SYGVNS. The ends lost 3 bases at V and 4 bases at J; junction bases unmatched: 6. This CDR3 is 16 amino acids long. The CDR3 region has the DNA TGTGCCAGCAGTGACCACGGGACAGGGGGCATCTATGGCTACACCTTC. Its protein product is CASSDHGTGGIYGYTF.

V usage is TRBV6-1 and J usage is TRBJ2-3; no definite D call. Germline loops: CDR1 MNHNS, CDR2 SASEGT. CDR3 length equals 15 residues. V dropped 2 bases and J dropped 0 bases, with 9 bases sitting between them. Here the CDR3 reads CASSENGQSTDTQYF. The CDR3 coding sequence is TGTGCCAGCAGTGAAAACGGGCAGAGCACAGATACGCAGTATTTT.

The chain employs TRBV14 and TRBJ1-4; possible D gene TRBD1, 5 bases. Trimming shortened V by 7 bases and J by 1 base, and 13 bases separated the two germline ends. CDR3 length: 15 residues. The germline gives CDR1 SGHDN, CDR2 FVKESK. CDR3 bases: TGTGCCAGCATGAGGGGCGGAGGAACTAATGAAAAACTGTTTTTT. Amino acids: CASMRGGGTNEKLFF.

With regard to this clone: This CDR3 is also generated by other DNA sequences in the sample. The V and J genes are TRBV6-5 and TRBJ1-3; D call uncertain. Germline CDR1 MNHEY, CDR2 SVGAGI. CDR3 length: 15 amino acids. Trimming cost V 0 bases and J 4 bases, with 10 bases left between them. CDR3 DNA: TGTGCCAGCAGTTACTCTGGGCGTTCAGGAAACACCATATATTTT. Translated, it gives CASSYSGRSGNTIYF.

The chain is built from TRBV25-1 and TRBJ1-2; 9 bases agree with TRBD1. The length of the CDR3 is 13 residues. CDR1 MGHDK and CDR2 SYGVNS come from the germline V gene. After removal of 8 bases from V and 5 bases from J, the junction contained 6 bases not matched to a gene. The CDR3 is CASGPGTGYGYTF. DNA for the CDR3: TGTGCCAGCGGTCCCGGGACAGGGTATGGCTACACCTTC.

This sequence joins TRBV9 and TRBJ2-2; TRBD1 aligns across 9 bases. Germline V gene sequence: CDR1 SGDLS, CDR2 YYNGEE. J lost 1 base, V lost 4 bases, and 8 bases had no gene match. This CDR3 region has 17 residues. The CDR3 spells CASSIRPGQGNTGELFF. The CDR3 nucleotides are TGTGCCAGCAGCATCCGGCCGGGACAGGGGAACACCGGGGAGCTGTTTTTT. Drawing the rest from reference TRBV9 and TRBJ2-2, the complete variable domain is DSGVTQTPKHLITATGQRVTLRCSPRSGDLSVYWYQQSLDQGLQFLIQYYNGEERAKGNILERFSAQQFPDLHSELNLSSLELGDSALYFCASSIRPGQGNTGELFFGEGSRLTVL.

The CDR3 loop reads CASSHDGETQYF. As DNA, the CDR3 is TGCGCCAGCAGCCACGACGGGGAGACCCAGTACTTC. This chain connects TRBV4-1 to TRBJ2-5, with D uncertain. Trimming took 3 bases from V and 5 from J, leaving 7 bases between them. Germline CDR1 reads MGHRA; CDR2 reads YSYEKL. The length of the CDR3 is 12 residues.

The V call is TRBV27, the J call TRBJ1-6; D perhaps matches TRBD1 (6 bases). The CDR3 runs 15 residues. Trimming left V 6 bases short and J 7 bases short, with 16 bases between. Germline assignment: CDR1 MNHEY and CDR2 SMNVEV (reference sequence). CDR3 sequence reads: CASSITGSANSPLHF. CDR3 nucleotides: TGTGCCAGCAGCATAACAGGGTCGGCGAATTCACCCCTCCACTTT.

V and J are TRBV11-2 and TRBJ1-2; D is possibly TRBD1 (5 bases). The CDR3 length is 16 residues. The ends were cut back, 5 bases at V and 3 bases at J, with 19 bases in the middle. Germline V gene data show CDR1 as SGHAT and CDR2 as FQNNGV. The CDR3 loop is CASSRGEIYIDYGYTF. In DNA form, the CDR3 reads TGTGCCAGCAGCCGAGGGGAGATCTATATTGACTATGGCTACACCTTC.

The CDR3 DNA reads TGTGCCAGCTCACCAATGGGAGCCGGAGATGGCTACACCTTC. Translation: CASSPMGAGDGYTF. This chain joins TRBV18 and TRBJ1-2; D is unresolved. In germline, CDR1 is KGHSH, CDR2 LQKENI. The CDR3 length is 14 residues. V lost 2 bases to trimming and J lost 6 bases, with 13 bases between them.

The V call is TRBV5-1, the J call TRBJ2-7; D remains ambiguous. V was pared by 1 base and J by 7 bases, with 15 bases between. The CDR3 is 14 residues long. Germline assignment: CDR1 SGHRS and CDR2 YFSETQ. This CDR3 reads CASSLIGFGMEQYF. The CDR3 nucleotides are TGCGCCAGCAGCTTGATCGGGTTCGGAATGGAGCAGTACTTC.

The rearrangement links TRBV5-1 to TRBJ1-6; no reliable D call. In germline, CDR1 is SGHRS, CDR2 YFSETQ. V lost 0 bases and J 9 bases, leaving 13 bases between the germline ends. The CDR3 sequence is 15 residues long. CDR3 amino acids: CASSLESVSGSPLHF. DNA for the CDR3: TGCGCCAGCAGCTTGGAGTCGGTCAGCGGTTCACCCCTCCACTTT.

To note about this clone: Other DNA sequences in the sample encode the same CDR3. This chain connects TRBV19 to TRBJ1-5; D is undetermined. Germline CDR1 is LNHDA and CDR2 is SQIVND (reference sequence). V was shortened by 5 bases and J by 4 bases, with 6 bases between the two germline ends. The length of the CDR3 is 12 residues. This chain's CDR3 is CASSLLNQPQHF. For the CDR3, the DNA is TGTGCCAGTAGTTTACTGAATCAGCCCCAGCATTTT. Combining the CDR3 with reference TRBV19 and TRBJ1-5 gives the whole variable domain DGGITQSPKYLFRKEGQNVTLSCEQNLNHDAMYWYRQDPGQGLRLIYYSQIVNDFQKGDIAEGYSVSREKKESFPLTVTSAQKNPTAFYLCASSLLNQPQHFGDGTRLSIL.

V and J are TRBV27 and TRBJ1-4; D is uncertain. The CDR3 covers 17 residues. Germline values: CDR1 MNHEY, CDR2 SMNVEV (reference sequence). The V and J ends lost 6 bases and 4 bases respectively, with 21 bases between them. In nucleotides, the CDR3 is TGTGCCAGCAGCCGCACCCTATCTCAGAGATTTAATGAAAAACTGTTTTTT. It is translated as CASSRTLSQRFNEKLFF.

V usage is TRBV9 and J usage is TRBJ2-3; 8 nucleotides agree with TRBD2. The CDR3 runs 16 residues. V trimming: 0 bases; J trimming: 4 bases; junction bases outside the gene matches: 7. The germline V gene encodes CDR1 SGDLS and CDR2 YYNGEE. CDR3 region: CASSVVGGRFSDTQYF. CDR3 DNA sequence: TGTGCCAGCAGCGTAGTTGGCGGGAGGTTCTCAGATACGCAGTATTTT.

The chain links TRBV7-2 to TRBJ1-2; TRBD1 might be the D (5 bases). The CDR3 contains 11 residues. The V gene lost 6 bases and the J gene lost 11 bases, with 13 bases spanning the gap. Germline V gene lookup returns CDR1 SGHTA and CDR2 FQGNSA. This CDR3 reads CASRRDQGYTF. For the CDR3, the DNA is TGTGCCAGCAGACGCGATCAGGGTTACACCTTC.

The chain joins TRBV15 to TRBJ2-6; no definite D call. CDR1 and CDR2 (germline): LNHNV, YYDKDF (reference sequence). Trimming left V 3 bases short and J 10 bases short, with 4 bases between. The CDR3 is 11 amino acids. The CDR3 loop is CATSSDNVLTF. The CDR3 region has the DNA TGTGCCACCAGCAGCGATAACGTCCTGACTTTC.

The rearrangement uses TRBV5-1 and TRBJ2-1; 7 nucleotides align to TRBD2. Germline trimming cut 0 bases from V and 7 bases from J; bases unmatched to any gene: 7. Germline V gene sequence: CDR1 SGHRS, CDR2 YFSETQ. The CDR3 is made up of 15 amino acids. This chain's CDR3 is CASSLEAGEANEQFF. The CDR3 DNA follows: TGCGCCAGCAGCTTGGAGGCGGGAGAGGCGAATGAGCAGTTCTTC.

The rearrangement links TRBV2 to TRBJ2-1, with 10 bases aligning to TRBD1. Trimming cost V 4 bases and J 8 bases; bases outside gene matches: 11. The length of the CDR3 is 16 residues. CDR1 and CDR2 (germline): SNHLY, FYNNEI. The DNA of the CDR3 is TGTGCCAGCAGTGTCTATCGACAGGGGGCGTCGGATGAGCAGTTCTTC. This encodes CASSVYRQGASDEQFF.